This entry lists 27 T cell receptor beta chains sequenced from one sample in a study of HIV-infected patients and healthy controls. Approximately 500 ng RNA was reverse transcribed with alpha and beta constant-region primers. Separate chain-specific third strand synthesis with multiplexing indices produced the alpha and beta libraries. TCRdb passed the 5' RACE reads through MiXCR, listing each CDR3 protein once. The sample holds some 8,600 distinct CDR3 sequences, approximately 9.1% seen once. Roughly three months, about 14 weeks, into antiretroviral therapy, follow-up blood was collected. Whole blood was used without fractionation, so all unsorted peripheral T cells were included. This specimen was blood, taken during antiretroviral therapy. The source of these receptors is an adult with HIV infection.

By share, this clonotype ranks as medium-sized (0.01 to 0.1%). The rearrangement joins TRBV7-9 to TRBJ2-3; D might be TRBD2 (5 bases). Germline V lookup: CDR1 SEHNR, CDR2 FQNEAQ (reference sequence). This CDR3 spans 12 amino acids. V lost 7 bases to trimming and J lost 6 bases, with 11 bases between them. CDR3 bases: TGTGCCAGCAAACTAACTAGGGATACGCAGTATTTT. Translating gives CASKLTRDTQYF.

This clonotype was observed at least ten times. The V call is TRBV14, the J call TRBJ2-2; 8 positions match TRBD2. Unmatched junction bases numbered 8, after V lost 4 bases and J lost 7 bases. The CDR3 spans 15 residues. Germline loops: CDR1 SGHDN, CDR2 FVKESK. The CDR3 loop reads CASSPLSGSFGELFF. In DNA, the CDR3 is TGTGCCAGCAGCCCCCTCAGCGGGAGTTTCGGGGAGCTGTTTTTT.

This clonotype was counted many times. Here the CDR3 DNA reads TGTGCCAGCAGCCTAACGGGTGGGGGTAACTATGAGCAGTTCTTC. Translating gives CASSLTGGGNYEQFF. The chain recombines TRBV6-2 or TRBV6-3 with TRBJ2-1; TRBD1 or TRBD2 may be the D gene (5 bases each). The CDR3 covers 15 residues. Germline values: CDR1 MNHEY, CDR2 SVGEGT. V was trimmed by 6 bases and J by 8 bases, leaving 20 bases between them.

This chain connects TRBV5-5 to TRBJ2-1; D unclear. The germline gives CDR1 SGHKS, CDR2 YYEKEE (reference sequence). The CDR3 sequence is 17 residues long. Trimming shortened V by 5 bases and J by 8 bases, and 26 bases separated the two germline ends. The DNA of the CDR3 is TGTGCCAGCAGGGTGGGGTCCCTTCTCAGGCTCGTCCATGAGCAGTTCTTC. It specifies CASRVGSLLRLVHEQFF.

This clonotype qualifies as medium-sized (0.01 to 0.1%). V is TRBV27 and J is TRBJ2-7; 9 positions agree with TRBD2. The CDR3 is 16 residues long. V lost 2 bases to trimming and J lost 4 bases; unmatched junction nucleotides: 9. Germline CDR1 MNHEY, CDR2 SMNVEV (reference sequence). The CDR3 DNA reads TGTGCCAGCAGTTTAAGACTAGCGGATACGAATTACGAGCAGTACTTC. Its translation is CASSLRLADTNYEQYF.

This clonotype is medium-sized within its sample. For the CDR3, the DNA is TGCAGTGCTTTTGTCCAAGAGACCCAGTACTTC. This codes for CSAFVQETQYF. The V gene is TRBV20-1, the J gene TRBJ2-5; D ambiguous. The CDR3 contains 11 residues. Germline assignment: CDR1 DFQATT and CDR2 SNEGSKA (reference sequence). V shed 5 bases and J shed 1 base, with 5 bases lying between them.

This clonotype has ten or more counts. The rearrangement joins TRBV6-5 to TRBJ1-2; no reliable D call. V lost 6 bases, J lost 2 bases, and 10 bases lay in between. This CDR3 has 13 residues. Germline CDR1 and CDR2: MNHEY and SVGAGI. The DNA for the CDR3 is TGTGCCAGCAGATCCGGACCCAACTATGGCTACACCTTC. Encoded protein: CASRSGPNYGYTF.

Details on this clonotype: Just one base apart from a much larger clone, this may be a read error. The chain links TRBV7-2 to TRBJ1-1; tentatively, D is TRBD1 (5 bases). Looked up from germline, CDR1 is SGHTA and CDR2 is FQGNSA. Deletions cut 5 bases from V and 1 base from J, with 17 bases between. CDR3 length: 16 amino acids. CDR3 protein: CASSHEGRLQNTEAFF. The CDR3, as DNA: TGTGCCAGCAGCCATGAGGGGCGACTACAGAACACTGAAGCTTTCTTT.

At least ten counts were recorded for this clonotype. V gene TRBV30 combines with J gene TRBJ2-1; unclear D gene. The CDR3 runs 12 residues. Trimming stripped 0 bases from V and 6 bases from J, with 6 bases between. The V gene's germline CDR1 is GTSNPN and CDR2 SVGIG (reference sequence). In nucleotides, the CDR3 is TGTGCCTGGAGTGTACAGCGCAATGAGCAGTTCTTC. This sequence encodes CAWSVQRNEQFF.

The rearrangement joins TRBV20-1 to TRBJ2-2; tentative D call: TRBD2 (6 bases). Germline CDR1 DFQATT, CDR2 SNEGSKA (reference sequence). The V end lost 5 bases, the J end lost 15 bases, and 25 bases lay between the germline ends. This CDR3 has 14 amino acids. The CDR3 loop is CSAHGGAGSPALFF. The CDR3 nucleotides read TGCAGTGCTCACGGTGGTGCGGGGTCTCCCGCATTGTTTTTT.

This clonotype turned up a few times. This chain uses TRBV29-1 with TRBJ1-2; TRBD1 matches at 7 bases. The germline gives CDR1 SQVTM, CDR2 ANQGSEA. This CDR3 has 14 amino acids. Unmatched junction bases numbered 11, after V lost 6 bases and J lost 4 bases. CDR3 sequence: CSVAKPGQSYGYTF. In nucleotides, the CDR3 is TGCAGCGTAGCAAAACCGGGACAGAGCTATGGCTACACCTTC.

This rearrangement joins TRBV10-3 to TRBJ1-3; possible D gene TRBD1, 5 bases. The length of the CDR3 is 14 residues. Trimming took 6 bases from V and 0 from J, leaving 9 bases between them. Per germline, CDR1 ENHRY and CDR2 SYGVKD. CDR3 in DNA: TGTGCCATCAGGACAGCAGTCTCTGGAAACACCATATATTTT. Amino acids: CAIRTAVSGNTIYF.

This clonotype is categorized as medium-sized (0.01 to 0.1%). The V call is TRBV20-1, the J call TRBJ2-7; TRBD2 matches at 12 bases. V shed 1 base, J shed 3 bases, and the junction held 4 bases outside the gene matches. The CDR3 has 15 amino acids. Germline assignment: CDR1 DFQATT and CDR2 SNEGSKA (reference sequence). For the CDR3, the DNA is TGCAGTGCTAGAGGGCTAGCGGGAGGGGGCTACGAGCAGTACTTC. Translation gives CSARGLAGGGYEQYF.

The chain carries TRBV20-1 and TRBJ1-2; D not certain. V was pared by 6 bases and J by 2 bases, with 13 bases between. This CDR3 is 13 amino acids long. Germline-derived CDR1 and CDR2 are DFQATT and SNEGSKA (reference sequence). In DNA, the CDR3 is TGCAGTGCCCTCCCAGGCCTAAACTATGGCTACACCTTC. Translation: CSALPGLNYGYTF.

This clonotype is medium-sized (0.01 to 0.1%). V and J are TRBV2 and TRBJ2-5; 7 bases line up with TRBD1. Looked up from germline, CDR1 is SNHLY and CDR2 is FYNNEI. Trimming cost V 7 bases and J 4 bases; bases outside gene matches: 12. The CDR3 spans 15 residues. The CDR3 here is CASKRETGLGETQYF. CDR3 nucleotide sequence: TGTGCCAGCAAAAGGGAGACAGGGTTAGGAGAGACCCAGTACTTC.

This clonotype is medium-sized within its sample. V is TRBV5-5 and J is TRBJ2-5; D gene ambiguous. The V and J ends lost 1 base and 5 bases respectively, with 12 bases between them. The V gene's germline CDR1 is SGHKS and CDR2 YYEKEE (reference sequence). This CDR3 spans 14 amino acids. The chain's CDR3 is CASSLSGFGETQYF. In DNA form, the CDR3 reads TGTGCCAGCAGCTTGTCGGGTTTCGGCGAGACCCAGTACTTC.

This clonotype was seen many times. The chain has TRBV29-1 and TRBJ2-5; D is possibly TRBD2 (9 bases). Germline values: CDR1 SQVTM, CDR2 ANQGSEA. Trimming removed 3 bases at V and 5 bases at J, with 22 bases between. The CDR3 has 16 residues. The CDR3 region is CSVDGTSSGGTETQYF. CDR3 nucleotides: TGCAGCGTTGACGGGACTAGCTCAGGGGGCACGGAGACCCAGTACTTC. The variable domain in full, completed from reference TRBV29-1 and TRBJ2-5, reads SAVISQKPSRDICQRGTSLTIQCQVDSQVTMMFWYRQQPGQSLTLIATANQGSEATYESGFVIDKFPISRPNLTFSTLTVSNMSPEDSSIYLCSVDGTSSGGTETQYFGPGTRLLVL.

This clonotype qualifies as medium-sized. The chain uses TRBV5-6 and TRBJ2-3; no clear D gene. Germline CDR1 and CDR2: SGHDT and YYEEEE. CDR3 length equals 15 residues. V lost 0 bases to trimming and J lost 0 bases, with 8 bases between them. The CDR3: CASSLGGPSTDTQYF. Written as DNA, the CDR3 is TGTGCCAGCAGCTTGGGTGGACCTAGCACAGATACGCAGTATTTT. The entire variable domain, with the rest obtained from reference TRBV5-6 and TRBJ2-3, is as follows: DAGVTQSPTHLIKTRGQQVTLRCSPKSGHDTVSWYQQALGQGPQFIFQYYEEEERQRGNFPDRFSGHQFPNYSSELNVNALLLGDSALYLCASSLGGPSTDTQYFGPGTRLTVL.

The sample holds many counts of this clonotype. The rearrangement uses TRBV5-1 and TRBJ1-4; 9 nucleotides match TRBD1. This CDR3 is 17 amino acids long. Losses at the gene ends were 4 bases for V and 15 bases for J; bases not matched to a gene: 22. The germline V gene has CDR1 SGHRS and CDR2 YFSETQ. DNA for the CDR3: TGCGCCAGCAGCAATCAGCCGGGACAGGGCCTCGATGGAGCGGTGTTTTTT. It encodes CASSNQPGQGLDGAVFF. Complete variable domain (other parts from reference TRBV5-1 and TRBJ1-4): KAGVTQTPRYLIKTRGQQVTLSCSPISGHRSVSWYQQTPGQGLQFLFEYFSETQRNKGNFPGRFSGRQFSNSRSEMNVSTLELGDSALYLCASSNQPGQGLDGAVFFGSGTQLSVL.

This clonotype occurred many times. This chain joins TRBV5-4 and TRBJ1-1; D is possibly TRBD1 (5 bases). CDR1 is SGHNT, CDR2 YYREEE, per germline (reference sequence). V was trimmed by 3 bases and J by 3 bases, leaving 6 bases between them. The CDR3 runs 12 residues. CDR3 in DNA: TGTGCCAGCAGCTCAGGGTACACTGAAGCTTTCTTT. Protein: CASSSGYTEAFF.

In this sample, this clonotype turned up many times. The V call is TRBV9, the J call TRBJ1-1; unclear D gene. Trimming took off 2 bases at V and 6 bases at J, with 8 bases between the two ends. The germline CDR1 and CDR2 sequences are SGDLS and YYNGEE. The CDR3 extends over 12 amino acids. CDR3 in DNA: TGTGCCAGCAGCGTGGGGAATTCTGAAGCTTTCTTT. Protein sequence: CASSVGNSEAFF. Looking up the rest from reference TRBV9 and TRBJ1-1 gives the full variable domain: DSGVTQTPKHLITATGQRVTLRCSPRSGDLSVYWYQQSLDQGLQFLIQYYNGEERAKGNILERFSAQQFPDLHSELNLSSLELGDSALYFCASSVGNSEAFFGQGTRLTVV.

The chain recombines TRBV7-2 with TRBJ2-7; D unclear. This CDR3 has 11 residues. The V gene's germline CDR1 is SGHTA and CDR2 FQGNSA. Trimming removed 2 bases at V and 5 bases at J, with 4 bases between. CDR3 amino acids: CASSLLDEQYF. The CDR3, as DNA: TGTGCCAGCAGCTTATTAGACGAGCAGTACTTC.

In its sample, this clonotype was seen many times. The chain combines TRBV7-9 with TRBJ2-5, with a tentative D call TRBD1 (6 bases). V was clipped by 9 bases and J by 2 bases, with 16 bases between them. CDR3 size: 14 residues. Germline CDR1 and CDR2: SEHNR and FQNEAQ (reference sequence). CDR3 in amino acids: CASNTGHSQETQYF. The CDR3 region has the DNA TGTGCCAGTAATACGGGACACTCACAAGAGACCCAGTACTTC.

V and J are TRBV9 and TRBJ2-1; 8 bases map to TRBD2. Germline-derived CDR1 and CDR2 are SGDLS and YYNGEE. The CDR3 spans 15 residues. Trimming cost V 0 bases and J 8 bases; bases outside gene matches: 7. The CDR3 is CASSVDSGSSDEQFF. The CDR3 region has the DNA TGTGCCAGCAGCGTAGACAGCGGGAGTTCCGATGAGCAGTTCTTC.

This clonotype was observed at least ten times. Possible read error: a much larger clone is one base away. The gene calls are TRBV29-1 and TRBJ2-7, with D perhaps matching TRBD1 (5 bases). Germline CDR1 and CDR2: SQVTM and ANQGSEA. This CDR3 comprises 15 residues. The CDR3, as DNA: TGCGGCGGTAAGGGCGTTGAAGGGGAAAGCTACGAGCAGTACTTC. Translated: CGGKGVEGESYEQYF.

This clonotype has at least ten counts. The chain uses TRBV20-1 and TRBJ2-5, with TRBD2 matching 13 bases. Per germline, CDR1 DFQATT and CDR2 SNEGSKA (reference sequence). CDR3 length equals 16 residues. Trimming took 5 bases from V and 4 from J; bases not matched to a gene: 10. CDR3 loop: CSASLTSGGAVETQYF. The CDR3 bases are TGCAGTGCTTCTCTCACTAGCGGGGGGGCAGTAGAGACCCAGTACTTC.

By frequency in the sample, this clonotype is medium-sized. Here the CDR3 reads CASSHIRTDTQYF. CDR3 sequence (DNA): TGTGCCAGCAGCCATATCAGAACAGATACGCAGTATTTT. This chain links TRBV3-1 with TRBJ2-3; D not certain. This CDR3 region has 13 residues. Germline CDR1 LGHDT, CDR2 YNNKEL (reference sequence). Trimming took off 3 bases at V and 3 bases at J, with 7 bases between the two ends.